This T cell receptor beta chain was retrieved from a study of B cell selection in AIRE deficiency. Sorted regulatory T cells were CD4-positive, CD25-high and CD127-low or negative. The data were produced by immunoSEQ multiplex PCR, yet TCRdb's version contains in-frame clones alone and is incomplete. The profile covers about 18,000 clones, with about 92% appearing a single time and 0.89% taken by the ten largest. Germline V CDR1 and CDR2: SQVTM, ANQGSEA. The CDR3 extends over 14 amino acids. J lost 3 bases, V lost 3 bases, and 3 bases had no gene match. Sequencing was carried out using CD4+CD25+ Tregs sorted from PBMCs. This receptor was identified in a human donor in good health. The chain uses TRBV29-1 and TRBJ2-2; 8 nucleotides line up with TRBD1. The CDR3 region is CSVEDRAHTGELFF. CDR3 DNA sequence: TGCAGCGTTGAGGACAGGGCACACACCGGGGAGCTGTTTTTT.